The present entry profiles one T cell receptor beta chain with its context. The antigen remains undetermined. Every TCR library used approximately 4,000 ng of total RNA. TCRdb reanalyzed the 5' RACE reads and collapses them to one entry per CDR3 protein, without DNA. The listing records 93,000 or so distinct CDR3 sequences. The data are from a study of monozygotic twins with inflammatory bowel disease. Study-level points and caveats: Repertoires of patients may have been made more variable by differing immunosuppressive treatments.

CDR1 and CDR2 from the germline V gene are LNHDA and SQIVND (reference sequence). The CDR3 is made up of 16 amino acids. The sequence came from a human donor with ulcerative colitis or Crohn's disease, or a healthy co-twin of an affected twin (not recorded which). Sequencing was performed on blood. The V call is TRBV19, the J call TRBJ1-1; the D call from TCRdb, TRBD1, cannot be confirmed without DNA. The CDR3 reads CASSALPGRVTTEAFF.